The rows below give T cell receptor beta chains drawn from one sample of a study of T cell changes during pregnancy in multiple sclerosis. Produced via immunoSEQ multiplex PCR; TCRdb's table is partial and in-frame only. The table lists approximately 52,000 clones, 92% of them singletons. The specimen was CD4+ T cells from peripheral blood mononuclear cells, collected in the third trimester of pregnancy. These receptors all come from a female donor with multiple sclerosis, enrolled in a pregnancy study. The CDR3 runs from the conserved cysteine through the conserved F or W. Fields, in order: J gene, CDR3 length, V gene, D gene, clone size, CDR3 DNA, CDR3 protein. The D gene is left open where the match is weak. For some rows the clone size is stated as once, few or many, or as a class when expanded; others skip it.

j_gene: TRBJ2-4
len: 14
v_gene: TRBV7-9
d_gene: .
abundance: .
CDR3nt: TGTGCCAGCAGCTCGGAGCTCTCGGGGGACATTCAGTACTTC
CDR3aa: CASSSELSGDIQYF

j_gene: TRBJ2-1
len: 11
v_gene: TRBV7-9
d_gene: .
abundance: .
CDR3nt: TGTGCCAGCAGCTTATCCCAGGGGCTACTCTTC
CDR3aa: CASSLSQGLLF

j_gene: TRBJ1-2
len: 18
v_gene: TRBV18
d_gene: TRBD1
abundance: .
CDR3nt: TGTGCCAGCTCACCTTTTGGGACAGGGCGAGGCGCTAACTATGGCTACACCTTC
CDR3aa: CASSPFGTGRGANYGYTF

j_gene: TRBJ1-2
len: 15
v_gene: TRBV19
d_gene: TRBD1
abundance: .
CDR3nt: TGTGCCAGTAGTACGCGGGGACAGAGGAACTATGGCTACACCTTC
CDR3aa: CASSTRGQRNYGYTF

j_gene: TRBJ1-1
len: 14
v_gene: TRBV6-5
d_gene: TRBD1
abundance: .
CDR3nt: TGTGCCAGCAGCCGACAGGGGGGCGACACTGAAGCTTTCTTT
CDR3aa: CASSRQGGDTEAFF

j_gene: TRBJ1-3
len: 16
v_gene: TRBV9
d_gene: TRBD1
abundance: .
CDR3nt: TGTGCCAGCAGCGTAGCTCAGGGGGCAACTGGAAACACCATATATTTT
CDR3aa: CASSVAQGATGNTIYF

j_gene: TRBJ2-1
len: 13
v_gene: TRBV7-3
d_gene: .
abundance: .
CDR3nt: TGTGCCAGCAGCCAAAGCCGGGGTAATGAGCAGTTCTTC
CDR3aa: CASSQSRGNEQFF

j_gene: TRBJ2-1
len: 12
v_gene: TRBV11-3
d_gene: TRBD2
abundance: .
CDR3nt: TGTGCCAGCGGGACTACTAGCAATGAGCAGTTCTTC
CDR3aa: CASGTTSNEQFF

j_gene: TRBJ1-1
len: 13
v_gene: TRBV18
d_gene: TRBD1
abundance: .
CDR3nt: TGTGCCAGCTCTCCGGACAGGGCCACTGAAGCTTTCTTT
CDR3aa: CASSPDRATEAFF

j_gene: TRBJ1-2
len: 15
v_gene: TRBV11-2
d_gene: .
abundance: once
CDR3nt: TGTGCCAGCAGCTTAGATTGGACAGAAAACGATGGCTACACCTTC
CDR3aa: CASSLDWTENDGYTF

j_gene: TRBJ2-5
len: 13
v_gene: TRBV30
d_gene: .
abundance: .
CDR3nt: TGTGCCTGGAGTGTGGGCCTGGAAGAGACCCAGTACTTC
CDR3aa: CAWSVGLEETQYF

j_gene: TRBJ2-5
len: 16
v_gene: TRBV28
d_gene: TRBD2
abundance: .
CDR3nt: TGTGCCAGCAGTTTCCCCGGACTAGCGGGAGGAGAGACCCAGTACTTC
CDR3aa: CASSFPGLAGGETQYF

j_gene: TRBJ2-2
len: 15
v_gene: TRBV19
d_gene: TRBD2
abundance: .
CDR3nt: TGTGCCAGTAGTATAGTAGCGGGAGTGCCCGGGGAGCTGTTTTTT
CDR3aa: CASSIVAGVPGELFF

j_gene: TRBJ1-4
len: 15
v_gene: TRBV7-6
d_gene: TRBD1
abundance: once
CDR3nt: TGTGCCAGCAGCTTAGGCGGAGGGGGCGGTGAAAAACTGTTTTTT
CDR3aa: CASSLGGGGGEKLFF

j_gene: TRBJ2-7
len: 15
v_gene: TRBV28
d_gene: TRBD1
abundance: once
CDR3nt: TGTGCCAGCAGTTCCCCCGGGACAGTCTTCTACGAGCAGTACTTC
CDR3aa: CASSSPGTVFYEQYF

j_gene: TRBJ2-1
len: 14
v_gene: TRBV9
d_gene: .
abundance: .
CDR3nt: TGTGCCAGCAGCACTTCTTCGACTTACAATGAGCAGTTCTTC
CDR3aa: CASSTSSTYNEQFF

j_gene: TRBJ1-1
len: 12
v_gene: TRBV28
d_gene: .
abundance: .
CDR3nt: TGTGCCAGGCTACAGGTTCCCCATGAAGCTTTCTTT
CDR3aa: CARLQVPHEAFF

j_gene: TRBJ1-3
len: 17
v_gene: TRBV10-3
d_gene: TRBD1
abundance: .
CDR3nt: TGTGCCATCAGTGCGGGGACAGCCCAATTCTCTGGAAACACCATATATTTT
CDR3aa: CAISAGTAQFSGNTIYF

j_gene: TRBJ2-5
len: 10
v_gene: TRBV2
d_gene: .
abundance: .
CDR3nt: TGTGCCAGCAACAGAGAGACCCAGTACTTC
CDR3aa: CASNRETQYF

j_gene: TRBJ2-2
len: 14
v_gene: TRBV29-1
d_gene: .
abundance: .
CDR3nt: TGCAGCGTTGTGGGCAGGGGGAACACCGGGGAGCTGTTTTTT
CDR3aa: CSVVGRGNTGELFF

j_gene: TRBJ1-2
len: 13
v_gene: TRBV6-5
d_gene: .
abundance: .
CDR3nt: TGTGCCAGCAGTTACGATAGAGTCTATGGCTACACCTTC
CDR3aa: CASSYDRVYGYTF

j_gene: TRBJ2-3
len: 11
v_gene: TRBV29-1
d_gene: .
abundance: .
CDR3nt: TGCAGCAGCGGCCAGGGGGATACGCAGTATTTT
CDR3aa: CSSGQGDTQYF

j_gene: TRBJ2-7
len: 14
v_gene: TRBV6-5
d_gene: .
abundance: .
CDR3nt: TGTGCCAGCAGTCCACCGGGACAACTGGCCGAGCAGTACTTC
CDR3aa: CASSPPGQLAEQYF

j_gene: TRBJ2-1
len: 16
v_gene: TRBV6-5
d_gene: TRBD2
abundance: .
CDR3nt: TGTGCCAGCAGTTACCGGACTAGCGGGAGGCTCAATGAGCAGTTCTTC
CDR3aa: CASSYRTSGRLNEQFF